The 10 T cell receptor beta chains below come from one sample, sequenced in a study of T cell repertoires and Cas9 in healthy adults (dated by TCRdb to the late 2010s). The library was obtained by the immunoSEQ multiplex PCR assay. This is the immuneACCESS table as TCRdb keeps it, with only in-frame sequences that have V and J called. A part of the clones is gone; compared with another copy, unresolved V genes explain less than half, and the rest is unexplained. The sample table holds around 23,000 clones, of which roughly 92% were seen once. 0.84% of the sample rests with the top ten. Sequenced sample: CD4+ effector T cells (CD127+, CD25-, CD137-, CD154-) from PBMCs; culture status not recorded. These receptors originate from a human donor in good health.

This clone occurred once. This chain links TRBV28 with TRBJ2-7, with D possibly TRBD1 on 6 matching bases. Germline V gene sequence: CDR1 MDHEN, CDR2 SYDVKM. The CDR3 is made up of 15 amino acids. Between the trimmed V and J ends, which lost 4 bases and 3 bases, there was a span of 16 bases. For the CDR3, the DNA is TGTGCCAGCAGTTCCGGTGACAGGTCCTTCTACGAGCAGTACGTC. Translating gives CASSSGDRSFYEQYV.

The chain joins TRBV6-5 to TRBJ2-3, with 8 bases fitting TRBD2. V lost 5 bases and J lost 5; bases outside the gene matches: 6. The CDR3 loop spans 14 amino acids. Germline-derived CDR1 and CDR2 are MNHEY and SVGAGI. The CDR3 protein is CASSGPRGGDTQYF. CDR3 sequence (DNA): TGTGCCAGCAGTGGACCACGGGGGGGAGATACGCAGTATTTT.

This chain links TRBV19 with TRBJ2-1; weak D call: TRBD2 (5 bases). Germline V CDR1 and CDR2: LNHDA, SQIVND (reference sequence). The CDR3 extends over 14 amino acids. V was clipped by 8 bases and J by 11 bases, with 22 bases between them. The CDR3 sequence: CASGGPSRTAKQFF. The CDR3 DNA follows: TGTGCCAGTGGCGGGCCCTCAAGGACTGCCAAGCAGTTCTTC.

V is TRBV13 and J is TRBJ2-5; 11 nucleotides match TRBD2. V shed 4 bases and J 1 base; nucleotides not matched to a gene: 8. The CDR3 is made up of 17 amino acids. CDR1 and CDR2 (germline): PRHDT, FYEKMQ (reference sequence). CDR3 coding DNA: TGTGCCAGCAGCTCCAGTGGTCTAGCGGGGGGCCAAGAGACCCAGTACTTC. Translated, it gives CASSSSGLAGGQETQYF.

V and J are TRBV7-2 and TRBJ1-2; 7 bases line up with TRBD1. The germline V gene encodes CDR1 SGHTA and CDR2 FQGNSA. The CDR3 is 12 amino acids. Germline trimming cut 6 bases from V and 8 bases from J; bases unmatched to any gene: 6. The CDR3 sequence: CASSQGVEGYTF. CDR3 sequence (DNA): TGTGCCAGCAGTCAGGGGGTGGAGGGCTACACCTTC.

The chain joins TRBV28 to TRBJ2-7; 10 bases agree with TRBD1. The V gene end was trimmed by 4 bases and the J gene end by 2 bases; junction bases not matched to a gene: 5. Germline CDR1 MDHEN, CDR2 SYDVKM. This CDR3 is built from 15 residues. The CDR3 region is CASSSGGQGTYEQYV. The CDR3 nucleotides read TGTGCCAGCAGTTCCGGGGGACAGGGGACCTACGAGCAGTACGTC.

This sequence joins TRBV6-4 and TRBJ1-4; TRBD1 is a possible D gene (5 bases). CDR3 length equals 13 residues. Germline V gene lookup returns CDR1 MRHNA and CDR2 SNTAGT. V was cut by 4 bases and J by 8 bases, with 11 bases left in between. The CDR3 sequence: CASSVAGGEKLFF. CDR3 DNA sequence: TGTGCCAGCAGTGTGGCGGGGGGAGAAAAACTGTTTTTT.

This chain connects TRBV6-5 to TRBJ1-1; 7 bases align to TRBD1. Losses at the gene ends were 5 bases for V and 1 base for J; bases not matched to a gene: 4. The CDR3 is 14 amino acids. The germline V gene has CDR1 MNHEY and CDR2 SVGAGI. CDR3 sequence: CASSPGTENTEAFF. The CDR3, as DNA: TGTGCCAGCAGTCCCGGGACAGAGAACACTGAAGCTTTCTTT.

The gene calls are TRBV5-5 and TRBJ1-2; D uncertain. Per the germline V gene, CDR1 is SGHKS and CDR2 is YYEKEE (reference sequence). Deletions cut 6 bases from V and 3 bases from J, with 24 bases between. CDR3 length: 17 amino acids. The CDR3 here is CASMRAAQEIGDYGYTF. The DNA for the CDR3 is TGTGCCAGCATGCGCGCGGCCCAGGAGATCGGGGACTATGGCTACACCTTC. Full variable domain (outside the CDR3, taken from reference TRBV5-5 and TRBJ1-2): DAGVTQSPTHLIKTRGQQVTLRCSPISGHKSVSWYQQVLGQGPQFIFQYYEKEERGRGNFPDRFSARQFPNYSSELNVNALLLGDSALYLCASMRAAQEIGDYGYTFGSGTRLTVV.

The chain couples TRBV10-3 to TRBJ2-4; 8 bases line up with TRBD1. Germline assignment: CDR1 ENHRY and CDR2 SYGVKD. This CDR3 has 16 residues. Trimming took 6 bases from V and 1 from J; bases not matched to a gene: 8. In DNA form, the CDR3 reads TGTGCCATCAGCGACGCAGGGGGCACGGCCAAAAACATTCAGTACTTC. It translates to CAISDAGGTAKNIQYF.